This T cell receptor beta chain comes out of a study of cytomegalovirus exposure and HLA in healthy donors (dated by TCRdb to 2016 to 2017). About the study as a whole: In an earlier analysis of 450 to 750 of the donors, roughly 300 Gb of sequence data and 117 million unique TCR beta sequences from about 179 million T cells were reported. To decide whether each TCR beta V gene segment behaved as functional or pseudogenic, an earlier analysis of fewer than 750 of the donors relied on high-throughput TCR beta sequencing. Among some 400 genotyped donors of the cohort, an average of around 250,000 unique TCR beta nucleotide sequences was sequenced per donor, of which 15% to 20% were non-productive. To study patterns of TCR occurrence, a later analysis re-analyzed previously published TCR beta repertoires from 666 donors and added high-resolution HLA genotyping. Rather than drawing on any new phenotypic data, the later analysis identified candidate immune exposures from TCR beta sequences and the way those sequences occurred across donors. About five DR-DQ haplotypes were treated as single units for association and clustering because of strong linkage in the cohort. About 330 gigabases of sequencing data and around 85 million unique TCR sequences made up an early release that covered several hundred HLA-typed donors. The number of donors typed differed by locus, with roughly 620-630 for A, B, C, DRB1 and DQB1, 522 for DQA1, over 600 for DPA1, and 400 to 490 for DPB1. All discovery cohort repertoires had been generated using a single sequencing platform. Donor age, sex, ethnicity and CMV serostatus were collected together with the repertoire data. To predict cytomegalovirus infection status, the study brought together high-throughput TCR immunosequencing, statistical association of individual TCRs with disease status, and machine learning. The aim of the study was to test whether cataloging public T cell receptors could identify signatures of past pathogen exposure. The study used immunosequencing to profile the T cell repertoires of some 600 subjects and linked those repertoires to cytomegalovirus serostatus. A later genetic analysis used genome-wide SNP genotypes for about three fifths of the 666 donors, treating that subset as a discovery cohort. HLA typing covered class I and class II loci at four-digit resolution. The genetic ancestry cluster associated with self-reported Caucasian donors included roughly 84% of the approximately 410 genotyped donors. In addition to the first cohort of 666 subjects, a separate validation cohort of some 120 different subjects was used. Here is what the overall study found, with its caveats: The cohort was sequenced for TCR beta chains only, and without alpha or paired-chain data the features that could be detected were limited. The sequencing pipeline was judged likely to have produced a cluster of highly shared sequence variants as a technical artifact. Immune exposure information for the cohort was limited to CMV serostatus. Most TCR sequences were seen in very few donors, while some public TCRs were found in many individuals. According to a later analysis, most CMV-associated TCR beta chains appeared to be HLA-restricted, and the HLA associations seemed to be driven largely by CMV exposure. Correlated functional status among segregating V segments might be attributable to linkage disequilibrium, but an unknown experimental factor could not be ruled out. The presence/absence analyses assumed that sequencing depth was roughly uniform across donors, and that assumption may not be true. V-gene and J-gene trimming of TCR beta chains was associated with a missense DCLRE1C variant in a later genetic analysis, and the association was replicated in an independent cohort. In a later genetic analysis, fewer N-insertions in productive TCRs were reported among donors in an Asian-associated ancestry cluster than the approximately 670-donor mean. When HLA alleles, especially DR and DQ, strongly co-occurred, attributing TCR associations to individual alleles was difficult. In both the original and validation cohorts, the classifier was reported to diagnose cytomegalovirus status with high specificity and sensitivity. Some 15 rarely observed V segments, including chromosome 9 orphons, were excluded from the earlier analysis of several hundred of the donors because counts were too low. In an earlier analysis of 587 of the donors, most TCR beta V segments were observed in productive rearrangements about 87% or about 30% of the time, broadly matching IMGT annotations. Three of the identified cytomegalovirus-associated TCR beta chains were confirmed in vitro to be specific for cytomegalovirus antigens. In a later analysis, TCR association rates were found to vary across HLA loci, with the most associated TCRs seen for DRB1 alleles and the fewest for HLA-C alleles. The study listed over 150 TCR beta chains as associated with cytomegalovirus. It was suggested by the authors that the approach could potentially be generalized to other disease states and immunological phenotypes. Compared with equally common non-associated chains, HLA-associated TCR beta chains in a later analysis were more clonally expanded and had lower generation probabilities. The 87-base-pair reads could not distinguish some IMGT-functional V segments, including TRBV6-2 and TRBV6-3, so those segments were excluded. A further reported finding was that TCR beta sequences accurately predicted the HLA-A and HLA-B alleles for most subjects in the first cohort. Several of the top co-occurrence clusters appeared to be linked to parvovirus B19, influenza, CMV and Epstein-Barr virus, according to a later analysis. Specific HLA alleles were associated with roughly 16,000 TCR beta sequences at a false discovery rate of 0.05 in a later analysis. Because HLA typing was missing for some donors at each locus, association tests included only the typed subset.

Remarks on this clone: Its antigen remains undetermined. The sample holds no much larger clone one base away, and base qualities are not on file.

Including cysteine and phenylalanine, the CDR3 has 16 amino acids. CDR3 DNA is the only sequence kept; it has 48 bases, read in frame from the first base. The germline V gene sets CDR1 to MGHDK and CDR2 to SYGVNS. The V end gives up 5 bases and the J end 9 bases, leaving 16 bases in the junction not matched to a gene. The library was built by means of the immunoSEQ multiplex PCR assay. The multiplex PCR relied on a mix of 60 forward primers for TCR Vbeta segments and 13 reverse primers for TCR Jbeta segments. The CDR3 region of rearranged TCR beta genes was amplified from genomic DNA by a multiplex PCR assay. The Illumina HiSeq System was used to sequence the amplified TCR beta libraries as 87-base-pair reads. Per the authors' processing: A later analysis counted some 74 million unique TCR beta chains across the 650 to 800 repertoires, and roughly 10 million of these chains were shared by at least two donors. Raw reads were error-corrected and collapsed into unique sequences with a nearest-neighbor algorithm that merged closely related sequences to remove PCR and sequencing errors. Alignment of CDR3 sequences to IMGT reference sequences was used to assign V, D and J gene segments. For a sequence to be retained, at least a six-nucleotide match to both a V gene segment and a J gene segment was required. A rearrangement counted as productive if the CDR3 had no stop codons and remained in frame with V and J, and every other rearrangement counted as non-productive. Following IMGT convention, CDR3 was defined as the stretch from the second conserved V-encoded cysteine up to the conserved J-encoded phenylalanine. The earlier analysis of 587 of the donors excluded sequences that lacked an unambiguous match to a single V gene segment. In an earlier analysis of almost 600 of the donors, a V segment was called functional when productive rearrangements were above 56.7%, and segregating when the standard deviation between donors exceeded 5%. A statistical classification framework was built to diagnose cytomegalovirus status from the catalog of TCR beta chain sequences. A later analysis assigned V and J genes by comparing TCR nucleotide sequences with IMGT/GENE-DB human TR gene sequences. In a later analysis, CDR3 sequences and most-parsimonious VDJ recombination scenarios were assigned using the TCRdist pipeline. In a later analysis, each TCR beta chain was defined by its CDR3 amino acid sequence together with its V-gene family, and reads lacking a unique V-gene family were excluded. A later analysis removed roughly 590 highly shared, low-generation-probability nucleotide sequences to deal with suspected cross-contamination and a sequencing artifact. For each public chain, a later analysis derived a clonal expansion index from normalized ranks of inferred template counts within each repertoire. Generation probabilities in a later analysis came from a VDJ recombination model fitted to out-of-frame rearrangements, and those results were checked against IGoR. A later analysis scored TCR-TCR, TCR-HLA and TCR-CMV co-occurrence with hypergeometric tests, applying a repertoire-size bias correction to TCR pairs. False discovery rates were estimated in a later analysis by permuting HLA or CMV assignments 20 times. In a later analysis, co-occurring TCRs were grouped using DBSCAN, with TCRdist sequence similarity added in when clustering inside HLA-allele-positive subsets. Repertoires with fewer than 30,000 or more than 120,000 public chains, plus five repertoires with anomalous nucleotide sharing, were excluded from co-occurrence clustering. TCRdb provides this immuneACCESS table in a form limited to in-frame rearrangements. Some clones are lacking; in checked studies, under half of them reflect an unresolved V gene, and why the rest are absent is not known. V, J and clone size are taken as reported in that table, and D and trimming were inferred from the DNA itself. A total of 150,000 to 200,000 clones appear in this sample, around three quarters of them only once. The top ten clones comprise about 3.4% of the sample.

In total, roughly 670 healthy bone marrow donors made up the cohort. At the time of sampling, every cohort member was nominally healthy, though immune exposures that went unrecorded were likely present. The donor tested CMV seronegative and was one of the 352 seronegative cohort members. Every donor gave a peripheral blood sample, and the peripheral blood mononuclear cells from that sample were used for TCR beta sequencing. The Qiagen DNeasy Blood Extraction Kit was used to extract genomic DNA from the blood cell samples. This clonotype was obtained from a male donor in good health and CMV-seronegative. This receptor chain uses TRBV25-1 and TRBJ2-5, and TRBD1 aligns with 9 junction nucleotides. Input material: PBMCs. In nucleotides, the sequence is TGTGCCAGCAGTCATACAAGGGACAGGGTACTTGGGGCCCAGTACTTC. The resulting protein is CASSHTRDRVLGAQYF.